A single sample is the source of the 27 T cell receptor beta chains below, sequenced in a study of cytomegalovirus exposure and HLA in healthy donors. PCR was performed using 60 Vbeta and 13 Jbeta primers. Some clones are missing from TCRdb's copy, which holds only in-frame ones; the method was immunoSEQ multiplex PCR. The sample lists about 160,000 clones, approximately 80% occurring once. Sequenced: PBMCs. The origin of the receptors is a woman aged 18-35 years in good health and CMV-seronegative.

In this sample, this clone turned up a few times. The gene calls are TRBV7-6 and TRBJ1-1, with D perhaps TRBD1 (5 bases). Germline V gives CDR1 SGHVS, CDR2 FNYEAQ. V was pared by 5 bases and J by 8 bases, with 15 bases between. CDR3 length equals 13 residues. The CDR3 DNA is TGTGCCAGCAGCACCCAGCCGGGGGGGGAAGCTTTCTTT. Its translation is CASSTQPGGEAFF.

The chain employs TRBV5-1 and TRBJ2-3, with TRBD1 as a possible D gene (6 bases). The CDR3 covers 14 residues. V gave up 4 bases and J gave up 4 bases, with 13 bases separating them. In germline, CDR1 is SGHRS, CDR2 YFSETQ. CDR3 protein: CASSPTTGPDTQYF. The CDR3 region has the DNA TGCGCCAGCAGCCCTACGACAGGACCAGATACGCAGTATTTT.

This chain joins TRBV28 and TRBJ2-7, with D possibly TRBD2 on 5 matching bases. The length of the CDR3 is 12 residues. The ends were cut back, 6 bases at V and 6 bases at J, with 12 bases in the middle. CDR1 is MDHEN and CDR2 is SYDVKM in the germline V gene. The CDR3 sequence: CASSFTSVEQYF. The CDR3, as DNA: TGTGCCAGCAGCTTTACTAGTGTCGAGCAGTACTTC.

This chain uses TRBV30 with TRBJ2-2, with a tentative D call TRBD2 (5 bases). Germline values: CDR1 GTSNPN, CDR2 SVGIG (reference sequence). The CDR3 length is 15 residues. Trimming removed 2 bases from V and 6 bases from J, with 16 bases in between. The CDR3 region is CAWSRTLRRPGELFF. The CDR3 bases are TGTGCCTGGAGTAGGACCTTAAGGAGGCCCGGGGAGCTGTTTTTT.

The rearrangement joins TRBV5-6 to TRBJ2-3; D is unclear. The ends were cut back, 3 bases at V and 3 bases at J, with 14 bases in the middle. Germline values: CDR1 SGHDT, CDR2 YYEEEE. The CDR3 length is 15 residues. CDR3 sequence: CASSSLPGSTDTQYF. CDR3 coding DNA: TGTGCCAGCAGCTCCCTGCCAGGAAGTACAGATACGCAGTATTTT.

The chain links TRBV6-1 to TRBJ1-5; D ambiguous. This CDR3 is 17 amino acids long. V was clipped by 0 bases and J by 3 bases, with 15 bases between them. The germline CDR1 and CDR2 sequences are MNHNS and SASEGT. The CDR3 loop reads CASSEALLGGNNQPQHF. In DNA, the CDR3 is TGTGCCAGCAGTGAAGCGCTTCTCGGAGGGAACAATCAGCCCCAGCATTTT.

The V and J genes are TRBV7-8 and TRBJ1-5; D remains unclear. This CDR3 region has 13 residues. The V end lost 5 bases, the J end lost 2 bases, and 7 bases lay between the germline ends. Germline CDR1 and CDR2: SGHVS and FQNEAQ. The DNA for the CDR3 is TGTGCCAGCAGCCTTTCCGGCAATCAGCCCCAGCATTTT. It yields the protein CASSLSGNQPQHF.

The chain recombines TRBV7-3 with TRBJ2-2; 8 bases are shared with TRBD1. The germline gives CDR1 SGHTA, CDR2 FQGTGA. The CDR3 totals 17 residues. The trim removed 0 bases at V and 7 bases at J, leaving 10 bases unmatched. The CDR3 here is CASSLTTGTGTIGELFF. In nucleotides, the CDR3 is TGTGCCAGCAGCTTAACGACCGGGACAGGCACGATCGGGGAGCTGTTTTTT. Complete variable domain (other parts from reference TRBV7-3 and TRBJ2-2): GAGVSQTPSNKVTEKGKYVELRCDPISGHTALYWYRQSLGQGPEFLIYFQGTGAADDSGLPNDRFFAVRPEGSVSTLKIQRTERGDSAVYLCASSLTTGTGTIGELFFGEGSRLTVL.

The CDR3: CSVAPLENTEAFF. DNA of the CDR3: TGCAGCGTTGCCCCTCTAGAGAACACTGAAGCTTTCTTT. J is TRBJ1-1 and V is TRBV29-1; no reliable D call. The germline V gene has CDR1 SQVTM and CDR2 ANQGSEA. The V gene lost 4 bases and the J gene lost 1 base, with 10 bases spanning the gap. The CDR3 covers 13 residues.

CDR3 sequence: CASSASSGGARSGELFF. The CDR3 nucleotides are TGTGCCAGCAGCGCAAGTAGCGGGGGGGCAAGGAGCGGGGAGCTGTTTTTT. The J gene is TRBJ2-2, the V gene TRBV9, with TRBD2 matching over 11 bases. From germline, CDR1 is SGDLS and CDR2 YYNGEE. The V gene end was trimmed by 3 bases and the J gene end by 7 bases; junction bases not matched to a gene: 11. This CDR3 comprises 17 residues.

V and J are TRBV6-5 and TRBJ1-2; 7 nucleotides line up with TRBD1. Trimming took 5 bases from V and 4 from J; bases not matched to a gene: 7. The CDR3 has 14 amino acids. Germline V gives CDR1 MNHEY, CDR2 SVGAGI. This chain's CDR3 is CASSPTGFSYGYTF. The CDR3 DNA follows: TGTGCCAGCAGTCCGACAGGGTTTAGCTATGGCTACACCTTC.

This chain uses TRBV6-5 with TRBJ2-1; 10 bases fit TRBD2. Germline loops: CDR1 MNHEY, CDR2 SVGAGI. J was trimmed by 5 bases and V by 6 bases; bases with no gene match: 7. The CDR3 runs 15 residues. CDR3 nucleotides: TGTGCCAGCAGGGGGAGCGGGAGGGGGAACAATGAGCAGTTCTTC. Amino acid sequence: CASRGSGRGNNEQFF.

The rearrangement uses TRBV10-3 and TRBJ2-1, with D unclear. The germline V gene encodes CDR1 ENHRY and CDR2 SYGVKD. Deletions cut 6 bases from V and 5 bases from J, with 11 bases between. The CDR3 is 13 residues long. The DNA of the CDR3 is TGTGCCATCAGGAGCGACCTAAACAATGAGCAGTTCTTC. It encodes CAIRSDLNNEQFF.

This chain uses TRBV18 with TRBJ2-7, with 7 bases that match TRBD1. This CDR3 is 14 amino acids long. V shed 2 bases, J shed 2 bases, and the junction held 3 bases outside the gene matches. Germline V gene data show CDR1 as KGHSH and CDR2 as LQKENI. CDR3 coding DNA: TGTGCCAGCTCACCAGGGACAGCAACCTACGAGCAGTACTTC. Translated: CASSPGTATYEQYF. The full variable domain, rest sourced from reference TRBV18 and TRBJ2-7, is NAGVMQNPRHLVRRRGQEARLRCSPMKGHSHVYWYRQLPEEGLKFMVYLQKENIIDESGMPKERFSAEFPKEGPSILRIQQVVRGDSAAYFCASSPGTATYEQYFGPGTRLTVT.

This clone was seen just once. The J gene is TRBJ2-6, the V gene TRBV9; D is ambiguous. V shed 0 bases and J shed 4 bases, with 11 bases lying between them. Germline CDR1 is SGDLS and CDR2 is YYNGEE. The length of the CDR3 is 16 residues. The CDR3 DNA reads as TGTGCCAGCAGCGTAGTCGCAGGTCTGGGGGCCAACGTCCTGACTTTC. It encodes CASSVVAGLGANVLTF.

CDR3 residues: CASSSSELGGKNTEAFF. The CDR3 DNA follows: TGCGCCAGCAGCTCTTCTGAATTAGGGGGTAAGAACACTGAAGCTTTCTTT. The chain is built from TRBV5-1 and TRBJ1-1, with D possibly matching TRBD1 (6 bases). The CDR3 is made up of 17 amino acids. The germline gives CDR1 SGHRS, CDR2 YFSETQ. V was clipped by 3 bases and J by 1 base, with 19 bases between them.

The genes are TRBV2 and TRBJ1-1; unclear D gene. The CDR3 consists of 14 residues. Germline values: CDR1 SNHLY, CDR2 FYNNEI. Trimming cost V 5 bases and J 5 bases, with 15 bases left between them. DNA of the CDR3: TGTGCCAGCAGTCCCCCCCGGGGTGCGACTGAAGCTTTCTTT. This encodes CASSPPRGATEAFF.

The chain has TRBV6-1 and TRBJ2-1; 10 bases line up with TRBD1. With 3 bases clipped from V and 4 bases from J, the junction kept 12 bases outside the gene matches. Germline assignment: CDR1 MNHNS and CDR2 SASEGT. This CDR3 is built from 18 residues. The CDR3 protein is CASSEGTGATPIYNEQFF. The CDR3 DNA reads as TGTGCCAGCAGTGAGGGGACAGGGGCAACACCTATTTACAATGAGCAGTTCTTC.

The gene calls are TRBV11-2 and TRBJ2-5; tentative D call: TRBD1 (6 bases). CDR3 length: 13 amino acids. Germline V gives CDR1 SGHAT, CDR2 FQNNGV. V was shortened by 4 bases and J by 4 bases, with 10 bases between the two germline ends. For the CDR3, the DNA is TGTGCCAGCAGCTCGGGACACGGAGAGACCCAGTACTTC. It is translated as CASSSGHGETQYF.

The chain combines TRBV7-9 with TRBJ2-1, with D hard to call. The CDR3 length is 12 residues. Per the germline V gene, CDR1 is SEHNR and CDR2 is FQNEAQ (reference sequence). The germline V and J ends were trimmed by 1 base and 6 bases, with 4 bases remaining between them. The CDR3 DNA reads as TGTGCCAGCAGCTTAGTTCGCAATGAGCAGTTCTTC. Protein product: CASSLVRNEQFF.

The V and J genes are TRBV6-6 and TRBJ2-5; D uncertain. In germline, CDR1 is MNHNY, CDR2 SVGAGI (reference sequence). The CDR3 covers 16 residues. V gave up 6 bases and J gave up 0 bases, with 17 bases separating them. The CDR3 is CASSPFYPQYQETQYF. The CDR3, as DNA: TGTGCCAGCAGCCCCTTCTATCCACAGTACCAAGAGACCCAGTACTTC.

The CDR3 DNA sequence: TGTGCCAGCAGACCTGGACAGGGGGCTAATTCACCCCTCCACTTT. Translation: CASRPGQGANSPLHF. The V call is TRBV7-9, the J call TRBJ1-6; 11 bases align to TRBD1. Germline V gives CDR1 SEHNR, CDR2 FQNEAQ (reference sequence). CDR3 length: 15 residues. J gave up 6 bases and V 6 bases, and 4 bases lay outside the gene matches.

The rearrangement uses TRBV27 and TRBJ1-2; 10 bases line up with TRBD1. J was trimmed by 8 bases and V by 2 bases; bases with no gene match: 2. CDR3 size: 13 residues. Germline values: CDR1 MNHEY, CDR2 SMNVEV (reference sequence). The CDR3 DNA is TGTGCCAGCAGTTTAGGGACAGGGGTCGGCTACACCTTC. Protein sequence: CASSLGTGVGYTF.

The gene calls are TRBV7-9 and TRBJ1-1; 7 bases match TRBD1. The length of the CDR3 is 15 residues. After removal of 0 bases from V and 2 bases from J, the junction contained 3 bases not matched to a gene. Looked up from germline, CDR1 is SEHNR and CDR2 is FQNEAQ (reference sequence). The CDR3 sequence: CASSLAQGVNTEAFF. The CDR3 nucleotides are TGTGCCAGCAGCTTAGCCCAGGGGGTTAACACTGAAGCTTTCTTT.

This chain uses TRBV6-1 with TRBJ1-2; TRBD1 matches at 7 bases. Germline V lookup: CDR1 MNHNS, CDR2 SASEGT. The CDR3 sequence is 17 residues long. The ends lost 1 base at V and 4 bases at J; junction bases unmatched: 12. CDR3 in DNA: TGTGCCAGCAGTGAAGTCCTCGGACGAGACAGGGCCTATGGCTACACCTTC. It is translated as CASSEVLGRDRAYGYTF.

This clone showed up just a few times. CDR3 in DNA: TGTGCCAGCAGCTCCTCGGGACTTTCCACCGGGGAGCTGTTTTTT. As protein: CASSSSGLSTGELFF. This sequence joins TRBV11-3 and TRBJ2-2; TRBD2 might be the D (6 bases). Germline CDR1 is SGHNT and CDR2 is YENEEA. The CDR3 covers 15 residues. Trimming removed 4 bases at V and 4 bases at J, with 13 bases between. The entire variable domain, with the rest obtained from reference TRBV11-3 and TRBJ2-2, is as follows: EAGVVQSPRYKIIEKKQPVAFWCNPISGHNTLYWYLQNLGQGPELLIRYENEEAVDDSQLPKDRFSAERLKGVDSTLKIQPAELGDSAVYLCASSSSGLSTGELFFGEGSRLTVL.

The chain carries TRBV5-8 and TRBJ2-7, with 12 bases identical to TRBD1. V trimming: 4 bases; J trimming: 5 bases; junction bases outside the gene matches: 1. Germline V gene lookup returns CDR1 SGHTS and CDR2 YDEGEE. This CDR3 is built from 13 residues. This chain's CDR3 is CASSRDRGHEQYF. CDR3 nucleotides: TGTGCCAGCAGCCGGGACAGGGGGCACGAGCAGTACTTC. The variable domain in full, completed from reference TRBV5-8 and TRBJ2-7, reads EAGVTQSPTHLIKTRGQQATLRCSPISGHTSVYWYQQALGLGLQFLLWYDEGEERNRGNFPPRFSGRQFPNYSSELNVNALELEDSALYLCASSRDRGHEQYFGPGTRLTVT.